This T cell receptor (beta chain) was identified during a study of CD8 T cells in ankylosing spondylitis. The study's findings and limits: Disease-associated clones were reportedly significantly overrepresented in matched ankylosing spondylitis synovial fluid. Relatively scarce in peripheral blood, disease-linked clones were CD8+. Ankylosing spondylitis blood appeared to be characterized by a TCR beta motif of 8 or 9 highly homologous variants.

By quantitative 5'-RACE with molecular barcodes, the TCR beta libraries were made. TCRdb processed the 5' RACE reads anew with MiXCR; each CDR3 protein has one entry. The sample shows under 200,000 distinct CDR3 sequences, 9.8% of them seen only once. This clonotype was picked up a small number of times. Its antigen is as yet unknown. This TCR was recovered from a female donor with ankylosing spondylitis or in good health (not recorded which). The sequenced material came from blood, either unsorted or a sorted T cell fraction (not recorded which).

Written as DNA, the CDR3 is TGCGCCAGCAGCCAAGATTCTAGCGGGGCCTACAATGAGCAGTTCTTC. It is translated as CASSQDSSGAYNEQFF. The chain is built from TRBV4-3 and TRBJ2-1; 9 nucleotides align to TRBD2. Germline-derived CDR1 and CDR2 are LGHNA and YSLEER. V was clipped by 0 bases and J by 2 bases; unmatched bases: 2. The CDR3 runs 16 residues.